The next 30 T cell receptor beta chains were all read from a single sample in a study of shared clonotypes between healthy human individuals. Generated by immunoSEQ multiplex PCR, the TCRdb table keeps only in-frame clones and is missing some. The sample includes about 870,000 clones, almost 95% seen only once; the top ten take around 24%. As defined, naive CD8 cells were CD45RO-negative and positively selected for CCR7, with terminally differentiated effector memory CD45RA+ cells excluded. Sequenced: naive CD8+ T cells sorted from blood. All receptors derive from a man aged 25-45 years in good health.

V usage is TRBV4-1 and J usage is TRBJ2-5, with D uncertain. The CDR3 is 12 amino acids. Trimming pared 0 bases from V and 5 bases from J, leaving 4 bases between. Germline CDR1 is MGHRA and CDR2 is YSYEKL. In DNA, the CDR3 is TGCGCCAGCAGCCAAGATTGGGAGACCCAGTACTTC. Protein: CASSQDWETQYF.

The chain combines TRBV10-3 with TRBJ2-1; 8 bases map to TRBD2. From germline, CDR1 is ENHRY and CDR2 SYGVKD. Germline trimming cut 5 bases from V and 5 bases from J; bases unmatched to any gene: 11. The CDR3 is 16 residues long. CDR3 DNA: TGTGCCATCAGTCGGGGACGGGAGGGCCTAGACAATGAGCAGTTCTTC. Its protein is CAISRGREGLDNEQFF.

The CDR3: CASTPPGTASYEQYF. The CDR3 nucleotides are TGTGCCAGCACCCCCCCCGGGACAGCCTCCTACGAGCAGTACTTC. The chain has TRBV28 and TRBJ2-7, with TRBD1 matching over 7 bases. The CDR3 sequence is 15 residues long. The ends lost 7 bases at V and 0 bases at J; junction bases unmatched: 9. Germline CDR1 is MDHEN and CDR2 is SYDVKM.

This chain links TRBV6-1 with TRBJ2-3, with TRBD1 matching over 7 bases. J lost 7 bases, V lost 5 bases, and 3 bases had no gene match. Germline CDR1 is MNHNS and CDR2 is SASEGT. CDR3 size: 12 residues. DNA for the CDR3: TGTGCCAGCAGTCCGACAGGGAATACGCAGTATTTT. Its translation is CASSPTGNTQYF.

This clone was recorded only once. The chain recombines TRBV27 with TRBJ2-1, with D maybe TRBD2 (5 bases). The CDR3 extends over 13 amino acids. The ends were cut back, 3 bases at V and 7 bases at J, with 10 bases in the middle. CDR1 and CDR2 from the germline V gene are MNHEY and SMNVEV (reference sequence). The CDR3 spells CASSFEGLNEQFF. CDR3 in DNA: TGTGCCAGCAGTTTCGAGGGCCTAAATGAGCAGTTCTTC.

The chain has TRBV29-1 and TRBJ2-2; D ambiguous. Trimming shortened V by 0 bases and J by 2 bases, and 4 bases separated the two germline ends. This CDR3 comprises 13 residues. Germline-derived CDR1 and CDR2 are SQVTM and ANQGSEA. The CDR3 here is CSVEDTNTGELFF. As DNA, the CDR3 is TGCAGCGTTGAAGATACTAACACCGGGGAGCTGTTTTTT.

This chain joins TRBV5-4 and TRBJ1-1; unclear D gene. CDR1 is SGHNT and CDR2 is YYREEE in the germline V gene (reference sequence). The V end lost 4 bases, the J end lost 1 base, and 8 bases lay between the germline ends. The CDR3 extends over 13 amino acids. CDR3 nucleotide sequence: TGTGCCAGCAGCCCGAGGAGGAACACTGAAGCTTTCTTT. Residues: CASSPRRNTEAFF.

The chain has TRBV5-4 and TRBJ1-3; no firm D call. The CDR3 has 13 residues. Trimming pared 4 bases from V and 0 bases from J, leaving 5 bases between. CDR1 is SGHNT, CDR2 YYREEE, per germline (reference sequence). The CDR3 loop reads CASSPYSGNTIYF. DNA of the CDR3: TGTGCCAGCAGCCCGTACTCTGGAAACACCATATATTTT. Drawing the rest from reference TRBV5-4 and TRBJ1-3, the complete variable domain is ETGVTQSPTHLIKTRGQQVTLRCSSQSGHNTVSWYQQALGQGPQFIFQYYREEENGRGNFPPRFSGLQFPNYSSELNVNALELDDSALYLCASSPYSGNTIYFGEGSWLTVV.

The rearrangement links TRBV11-2 to TRBJ2-1, with TRBD2 matching 7 bases. With V trimmed by 6 bases and J by 7 bases, 12 bases remained unmatched. The CDR3 runs 15 residues. From germline, CDR1 is SGHAT and CDR2 FQNNGV. The CDR3 loop is CASSPPDAGANEQFF. As DNA, the CDR3 is TGTGCCAGCAGTCCACCGGACGCGGGAGCTAATGAGCAGTTCTTC.

The V and J genes are TRBV2 and TRBJ1-1; D gene unclear. Germline-derived CDR1 and CDR2 are SNHLY and FYNNEI. This CDR3 has 14 amino acids. Trimming left V 6 bases short and J 1 base short, with 12 bases between. Here the CDR3 reads CASRAALGNTEAFF. The CDR3 coding sequence is TGTGCCAGCAGAGCGGCCCTGGGGAACACTGAAGCTTTCTTT.

This chain uses TRBV5-5 with TRBJ2-3; 13 bases map to TRBD2. The CDR3 spans 16 residues. CDR1 is SGHKS and CDR2 is YYEKEE in the germline V gene (reference sequence). Losses at the gene ends were 4 bases for V and 0 bases for J; bases not matched to a gene: 2. The CDR3 DNA follows: TGTGCCAGCAGCCCGGGACTAGCGGGGAGCACAGATACGCAGTATTTT. Translated, it gives CASSPGLAGSTDTQYF.

The gene calls are TRBV4-2 and TRBJ2-2; D is uncertain. The V end lost 8 bases, the J end lost 0 bases, and 4 bases lay between the germline ends. CDR1 and CDR2 from the germline V gene are LGHNA and YNFKEQ. This CDR3 is 12 amino acids long. Written as DNA, the CDR3 is TGTGCCAGCGAATCGAACACCGGGGAGCTGTTTTTT. This translates into CASESNTGELFF.

J is TRBJ1-2 and V is TRBV29-1; D unresolved. The germline gives CDR1 SQVTM, CDR2 ANQGSEA. This CDR3 is built from 14 residues. V dropped 0 bases and J dropped 8 bases, with 16 bases sitting between them. As DNA, the CDR3 is TGCAGCGTTGAAGAGCCCCTGATTGTGACCGGCTACACCTTC. Protein product: CSVEEPLIVTGYTF.

The rearrangement uses TRBV7-9 and TRBJ2-7; no definite D call. Per the germline V gene, CDR1 is SEHNR and CDR2 is FQNEAQ (reference sequence). V was clipped by 1 base and J by 0 bases, with 16 bases between them. The CDR3 is 17 amino acids. In nucleotides, the CDR3 is TGTGCCAGCAGCTTAGGAGGATCAGGAAGTAGCTCCTACGAGCAGTACTTC. Protein: CASSLGGSGSSSYEQYF.

The chain carries TRBV28 and TRBJ2-1; D unresolved. Germline lookup yields CDR1 MDHEN and CDR2 SYDVKM. The CDR3 extends over 17 amino acids. Trimming pared 3 bases from V and 5 bases from J, leaving 20 bases between. CDR3 region: CASSLGKFEVPDNEQFF. The CDR3 DNA is TGTGCCAGCAGTTTGGGGAAGTTTGAGGTCCCGGACAATGAGCAGTTCTTC.

As to this clone: Other DNA sequences in this sample translate to the same CDR3. V gene TRBV9 combines with J gene TRBJ2-7; D is unclear. The CDR3 has 14 amino acids. The V gene lost 0 bases and the J gene lost 1 base, with 8 bases spanning the gap. Germline V gives CDR1 SGDLS, CDR2 YYNGEE. CDR3 bases: TGTGCCAGCAGCGTAGCGGCAGTTTCCTACGAGCAGTACTTC. This translates into CASSVAAVSYEQYF.

CDR3 in DNA: TGTGCCAGCAGGGTAGCGGGAGGGCTAGACGAGCAGTACTTC. Translating it yields CASRVAGGLDEQYF. The rearrangement uses TRBV6-5 and TRBJ2-7; TRBD2 aligns across 11 bases. V lost 6 bases to trimming and J lost 5 bases; unmatched junction nucleotides: 6. The germline V gene encodes CDR1 MNHEY and CDR2 SVGAGI. The CDR3 length is 14 residues.

This chain links TRBV11-2 with TRBJ2-2; 8 bases map to TRBD2. The V gene end was trimmed by 5 bases and the J gene end by 4 bases; junction bases not matched to a gene: 6. The CDR3 totals 15 residues. In germline, CDR1 is SGHAT, CDR2 FQNNGV. Here the CDR3 reads CASSQAGRGTGELFF. CDR3 coding DNA: TGTGCCAGCAGCCAGGCCGGGAGGGGCACCGGGGAGCTGTTTTTT. The full variable domain, with the rest looked up from reference TRBV11-2 and TRBJ2-2, is EAGVAQSPRYKIIEKRQSVAFWCNPISGHATLYWYQQILGQGPKLLIQFQNNGVVDDSQLPKDRFSAERLKGVDSTLKIQPAKLEDSAVYLCASSQAGRGTGELFFGEGSRLTVL.

The chain carries TRBV13 and TRBJ2-7; TRBD1 might be the D (6 bases). The germline CDR1 and CDR2 sequences are PRHDT and FYEKMQ (reference sequence). Trimming took off 5 bases at V and 3 bases at J, with 17 bases between the two ends. The CDR3 has 15 residues. This CDR3 is CASSPRTVSGYEQYF. CDR3 coding DNA: TGTGCCAGCAGCCCTAGGACAGTCAGCGGCTACGAGCAGTACTTC.

The chain uses TRBV27 and TRBJ2-7; TRBD2 agrees at 7 bases. V lost 5 bases, J lost 2 bases, and 3 bases stayed unmatched. The CDR3 has 13 amino acids. Germline CDR1 reads MNHEY; CDR2 reads SMNVEV (reference sequence). CDR3 DNA sequence: TGTGCCAGCAGTGGGGGACTACCCTACGAGCAGTACTTC. Protein product: CASSGGLPYEQYF.

The chain employs TRBV7-9 and TRBJ2-2; D gene unclear. Germline V CDR1 and CDR2: SEHNR, FQNEAQ (reference sequence). This CDR3 is 16 amino acids long. V lost 4 bases and J 0 bases, leaving 12 bases between the germline ends. The DNA for the CDR3 is TGTGCCAGCAGCTCTCGCTGGCAAACGAACACCGGGGAGCTGTTTTTT. Protein sequence: CASSSRWQTNTGELFF.

The V gene is TRBV18, the J gene TRBJ2-1; D may be TRBD1 (5 bases). This CDR3 region has 14 residues. Germline V gene data show CDR1 as KGHSH and CDR2 as LQKENI. Trimming shortened V by 0 bases and J by 8 bases, and 11 bases separated the two germline ends. CDR3 residues: CASSPPNEGDEQFF. As DNA, the CDR3 is TGTGCCAGCTCACCACCTAACGAAGGGGATGAGCAGTTCTTC.

The chain combines TRBV27 with TRBJ2-7; 8 positions agree with TRBD2. CDR1 is MNHEY, CDR2 SMNVEV, per germline (reference sequence). The CDR3 contains 14 residues. Unmatched junction bases numbered 7, after V lost 6 bases and J lost 3 bases. This CDR3 is CASRPGLVYYEQYF. In nucleotides, the CDR3 is TGTGCCAGCAGACCGGGACTAGTTTACTACGAGCAGTACTTC.

V and J are TRBV11-2 and TRBJ2-2, with 7 bases aligning to TRBD1. Germline CDR1 and CDR2: SGHAT and FQNNGV. The CDR3 covers 18 residues. The V gene end was trimmed by 1 base and the J gene end by 0 bases; junction bases not matched to a gene: 8. The CDR3 DNA follows: TGTGCCAGCAGCTTAGGATCCGACAGGGCCGCGAACACCGGGGAGCTGTTTTTT. Its translation is CASSLGSDRAANTGELFF.

The rearrangement links TRBV9 to TRBJ2-7; 7 bases agree with TRBD1. With V trimmed by 4 bases and J by 0 bases, 4 bases remained unmatched. CDR3 length: 14 amino acids. Germline lookup yields CDR1 SGDLS and CDR2 YYNGEE. CDR3 DNA sequence: TGTGCCAGCAGCCCGAGGACAGGCTCCTACGAGCAGTACTTC. It yields the protein CASSPRTGSYEQYF. The whole variable domain, filled in from reference TRBV9 and TRBJ2-7, reads DSGVTQTPKHLITATGQRVTLRCSPRSGDLSVYWYQQSLDQGLQFLIQYYNGEERAKGNILERFSAQQFPDLHSELNLSSLELGDSALYFCASSPRTGSYEQYFGPGTRLTVT.

This CDR3 reads CASSLVGSAGGFTDTQYF. CDR3 nucleotide sequence: TGTGCCAGCAGCTTAGTCGGATCGGCGGGAGGGTTCACAGATACGCAGTATTTT. The rearrangement joins TRBV11-1 to TRBJ2-3; 9 bases are a match to TRBD2. The CDR3 is made up of 18 amino acids. Unmatched junction bases numbered 10, after V lost 1 base and J lost 2 bases. Germline CDR1 reads SGHAT; CDR2 reads FQDESV (reference sequence).

This chain uses TRBV7-8 with TRBJ2-7, with D tentatively TRBD2 (5 bases). Germline-derived CDR1 and CDR2 are SGHVS and FQNEAQ. The CDR3 is made up of 11 amino acids. V lost 6 bases to trimming and J lost 6 bases, with 9 bases between them. In DNA, the CDR3 is TGTGCCAGCAGTATACTAGGCGAGCAGTACTTC. Translating gives CASSILGEQYF.

The chain recombines TRBV7-6 with TRBJ2-3; 10 bases line up with TRBD1. Germline trimming cut 2 bases from V and 6 bases from J; bases unmatched to any gene: 5. Germline V gene lookup returns CDR1 SGHVS and CDR2 FNYEAQ. This CDR3 is built from 15 residues. Written as DNA, the CDR3 is TGTGCCAGCAGCTTATCGGGACAGGGGTTCGATACGCAGTATTTT. Its protein is CASSLSGQGFDTQYF.

The rearrangement links TRBV2 to TRBJ2-5; D perhaps matches TRBD1 (6 bases). CDR3 size: 13 residues. The ends were cut back, 10 bases at V and 3 bases at J, with 15 bases in the middle. In germline, CDR1 is SNHLY, CDR2 FYNNEI. CDR3 nucleotide sequence: TGTGCCACCCGGAATAGGGGGAAAGAGACCCAGTACTTC. Translation gives CATRNRGKETQYF.

The J gene is TRBJ2-7, the V gene TRBV7-2, with 10 bases aligning to TRBD2. Germline loops: CDR1 SGHTA, CDR2 FQGNSA. V gave up 6 bases and J gave up 6 bases; unmatched junction bases: 11. The CDR3 loop spans 15 amino acids. The CDR3 DNA reads TGTGCCAGCAGACTGGTAGCGGGAGGCTCTTCCGAGCAGTACTTC. Its protein is CASRLVAGGSSEQYF.